The T cell receptor (beta chain) under discussion was sequenced for a study of blood T cell repertoires in COVID-19. Study details: Sites in the United States, Italy and Spain provided acute and convalescent COVID-19 samples. Sample material is recorded as cDNA or gDNA derived from T cells, B-cell-depleted T cells, or PBMCs.

CDR3 length equals 15 residues. V gave up 0 bases and J gave up 8 bases; unmatched junction bases: 8. Germline CDR1 is MNHEY and CDR2 is SVGAGI. Source study methods: Estimation of nucleated cell counts relied on the amplification of reference gene primers. TCRdb keeps only in-frame clones here, not all; method: immunoSEQ multiplex PCR. Clone size and V and J calls were adopted from that table, with D and trimming inferred from the DNA. The data hold about 79,000 clones, with around 89% observed a single time. Sequencing used peripheral blood. The rearrangement joins TRBV6-5 to TRBJ1-2; 8 bases are a match to TRBD1. The origin of this receptor is a man between 70 and 80 years old with active or convalescent COVID-19. The CDR3 is CASSYSNPRGQGYTF. The CDR3, as DNA: TGTGCCAGCAGTTACTCGAACCCCAGGGGGCAGGGCTACACCTTC.